This is a list of T cell receptor beta chains from one sample in a study of T-cell memory formation after mild COVID-19. TCRdb itself ran the 5' RACE reads through MiXCR, one entry per CDR3 protein. Found here are around 400,000 distinct CDR3 sequences, approximately 24% of them singletons; the top ten hold around 8.8%. The material sequenced was PBMCs or a T cell subset sorted from them (not recorded which). These receptors originate from an adult woman who had mild COVID-19 (a few samples of this study predate the infection). Cell type and time point are not known. The CDR3 runs from the conserved cysteine through the conserved F or W. The D gene is left open where the match is weak. A row's size may be missing; if present it is once, few, many or a size class.

D	size	V	J	DNA	CDR3
TRBD1	NA	TRBV29-1	TRBJ1-2	TGCAGCGTTGATCCTTGGACAGGGGATGGCTACACCTTC	CSVDPWTGDGYTF
NA	NA	TRBV9	TRBJ1-1	TGTGCCAGCAGCGACGAGGCGGAATTTCAAGCTTTCTTT	CASSDEAEFQAFF
NA	NA	TRBV30	TRBJ1-1	TGTGCCTGGAGTCTTACAGGCGCCCCTGGGGGAGCTTTCTTT	CAWSLTGAPGGAFF
TRBD1	NA	TRBV25-1	TRBJ1-2	TGTGCCAGCAGCCAAGGGACAGCCTATGGCTACACCTTC	CASSQGTAYGYTF
NA	NA	TRBV29-1	TRBJ2-3	TGCAGCGTGCGGGTAGATACGCAGTATTTT	CSVRVDTQYF
TRBD2	NA	TRBV11-3	TRBJ2-1	TGTGCCAGCCGACGAAATAGCGGGTCAGGTGAGCAGTTCTTC	CASRRNSGSGEQFF
TRBD1	few	TRBV5-1	TRBJ2-2	TGCGCCAGCACGCGACAGGGAGAAATCGGGGAGCTGTTTTTT	CASTRQGEIGELFF
NA	NA	TRBV12-3/TRBV12-4	TRBJ2-5	TGTGCCAGCAGGACCGGAGCTAGAGAGTACTTC	CASRTGAREYF
NA	NA	TRBV6-2/TRBV6-3	TRBJ1-5	TGTGCCAGCAGCTTCGACAGGCGCCAGCCCCAGCATTTT	CASSFDRRQPQHF
NA	few	TRBV6-5	TRBJ1-5	TGTGCCAGCAGCCCGCTGGGACGGAGAAATCAGCCCCAGCATTTT	CASSPLGRRNQPQHF
NA	few	TRBV19	TRBJ2-7	TGTGCCACCTCCCCGCTGACAGGCAACGAGCAGTACTTC	CATSPLTGNEQYF
TRBD1	few	TRBV27	TRBJ1-6	TGTGCCAGCGGCAACCGACAGGGAAGAGAGTCACCCCTCCACTTT	CASGNRQGRESPLHF
NA	NA	TRBV7-2	TRBJ2-6	TGTGCCAGCAGCTTCAACTGGGTCTCTGGGGCCAACGTCCTGACTTTC	CASSFNWVSGANVLTF
TRBD1	once	TRBV5-5	TRBJ2-7	TGTGCCAGCAGTTGGGGGACAGGGGCTCCGGAGCAGTACTTC	CASSWGTGAPEQYF
NA	NA	TRBV3-1	TRBJ1-2	TGTGCCAGCAGTCCCCGCGGACGGAGCTATGGCTACACCTTC	CASSPRGRSYGYTF
NA	NA	TRBV15	TRBJ2-5	TGTGCCACCAGCAGAGAGAGGGAAACCGCAGAGACCCAGTACTTC	CATSRERETAETQYF
TRBD1	many	TRBV12-3/TRBV12-4	TRBJ1-2	TGTGCCAGCAGGATAGGGAGGGGGCAGCAAGGCTACACCTTC	CASRIGRGQQGYTF
NA	few	TRBV19	TRBJ2-1	TGTGCCAGTAGTATAGATTGGCGGCAGTTCTTC	CASSIDWRQFF
TRBD2	NA	TRBV27	TRBJ2-7	TGTGCCAGCAGCCAGAGCTCCCTAGCGGGGACACTGGGGCAGTACTTC	CASSQSSLAGTLGQYF